This T cell receptor beta chain was recovered during a study of neurological immune-mediated disorders. Whole-study results and caveats: Multiple sclerosis patients had less TCR clonal expansion than even healthy controls, unlike HTLV-1-associated myelopathy.

This clonotype was observed at least ten times. Its antigen is currently unknown. This CDR3 has 13 amino acids. Germline assignment: CDR1 DFQATT and CDR2 SNEGSKA (reference sequence). V was pared by 6 bases and J by 6 bases, with 12 bases between. The authors produced cDNA by 5'RACE using 10-nucleotide random UMIs. One entry per CDR3 protein, called by TCRdb with MiXCR from the 5' RACE reads. Among 90,000 to 150,000 distinct CDR3 sequences, roughly 3.1% were seen once, and the ten largest hold 1% to 1.5%. This chain uses TRBV20-1 with TRBJ1-6; D gene ambiguous. Material for sequencing was PBMCs. This TCR came from a woman aged 25 to 39 with multiple sclerosis. CDR3 sequence reads: CSARTEINSPLHF. CDR3 sequence (DNA): TGCAGTGCGCGGACGGAGATTAATTCACCCCTCCACTTT.